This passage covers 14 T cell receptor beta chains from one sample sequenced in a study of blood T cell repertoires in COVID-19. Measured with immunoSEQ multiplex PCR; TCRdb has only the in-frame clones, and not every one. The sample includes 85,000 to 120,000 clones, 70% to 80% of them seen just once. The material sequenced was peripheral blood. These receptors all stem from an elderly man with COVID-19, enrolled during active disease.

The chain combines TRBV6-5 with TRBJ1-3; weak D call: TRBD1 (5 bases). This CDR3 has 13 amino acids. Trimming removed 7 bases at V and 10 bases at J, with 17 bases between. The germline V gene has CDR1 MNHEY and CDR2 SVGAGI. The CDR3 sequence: CASNPGTAGTIYF. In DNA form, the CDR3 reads TGTGCCAGCAACCCAGGGACTGCAGGGACCATATATTTT.

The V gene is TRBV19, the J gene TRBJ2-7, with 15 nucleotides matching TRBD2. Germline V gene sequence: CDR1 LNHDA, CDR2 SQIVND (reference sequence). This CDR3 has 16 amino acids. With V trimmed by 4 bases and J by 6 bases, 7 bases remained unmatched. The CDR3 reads CASSTRTSGRAAEQYF. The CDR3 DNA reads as TGTGCCAGTAGTACCCGGACTAGCGGGAGGGCCGCCGAGCAGTACTTC.

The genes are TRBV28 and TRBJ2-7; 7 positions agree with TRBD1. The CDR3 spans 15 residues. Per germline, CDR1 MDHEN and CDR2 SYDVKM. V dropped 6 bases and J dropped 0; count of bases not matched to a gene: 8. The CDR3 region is CASSPPGTVSYEQYF. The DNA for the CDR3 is TGTGCCAGCAGCCCACCCGGGACAGTCTCCTACGAGCAGTACTTC.

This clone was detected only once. The CDR3 DNA is TGTGCCAGCAGCTCTTGGACAGGGGGAGAGACCCAGTACTTC. Its translation: CASSSWTGGETQYF. V is TRBV13 and J is TRBJ2-5; 10 positions agree with TRBD1. The length of the CDR3 is 14 residues. Germline loops: CDR1 PRHDT, CDR2 FYEKMQ (reference sequence). V gave up 4 bases and J gave up 4 bases; unmatched junction bases: 3.

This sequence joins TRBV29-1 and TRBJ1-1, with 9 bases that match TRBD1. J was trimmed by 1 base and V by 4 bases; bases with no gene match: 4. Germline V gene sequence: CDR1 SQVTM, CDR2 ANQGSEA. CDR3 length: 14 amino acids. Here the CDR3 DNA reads TGCAGCGTTGCTAGGACAGGGGAGAACACTGAAGCTTTCTTT. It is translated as CSVARTGENTEAFF. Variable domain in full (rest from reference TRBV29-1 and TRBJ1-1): SAVISQKPSRDICQRGTSLTIQCQVDSQVTMMFWYRQQPGQSLTLIATANQGSEATYESGFVIDKFPISRPNLTFSTLTVSNMSPEDSSIYLCSVARTGENTEAFFGQGTRLTVV.

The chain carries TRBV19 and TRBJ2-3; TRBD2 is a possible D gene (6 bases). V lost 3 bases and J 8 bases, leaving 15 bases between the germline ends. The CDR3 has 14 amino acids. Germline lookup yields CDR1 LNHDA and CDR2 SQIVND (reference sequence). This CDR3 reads CASSMGGPSPTQYF. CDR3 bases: TGTGCCAGTAGTATGGGGGGACCCTCCCCTACGCAGTATTTT.

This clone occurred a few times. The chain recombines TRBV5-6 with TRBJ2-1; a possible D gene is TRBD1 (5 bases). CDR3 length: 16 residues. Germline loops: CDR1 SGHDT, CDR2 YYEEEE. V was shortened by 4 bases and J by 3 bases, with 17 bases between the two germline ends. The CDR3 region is CASSVNRQEVYNEQFF. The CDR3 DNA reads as TGTGCCAGCAGCGTAAACAGGCAAGAGGTCTACAATGAGCAGTTCTTC.

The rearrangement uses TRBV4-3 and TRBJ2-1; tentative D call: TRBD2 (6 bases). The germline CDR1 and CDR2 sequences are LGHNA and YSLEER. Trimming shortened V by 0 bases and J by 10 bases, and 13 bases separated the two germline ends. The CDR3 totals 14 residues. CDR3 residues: CASSQDGGEREQFF. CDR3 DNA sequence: TGCGCCAGCAGCCAAGATGGAGGGGAGCGGGAGCAGTTCTTC.

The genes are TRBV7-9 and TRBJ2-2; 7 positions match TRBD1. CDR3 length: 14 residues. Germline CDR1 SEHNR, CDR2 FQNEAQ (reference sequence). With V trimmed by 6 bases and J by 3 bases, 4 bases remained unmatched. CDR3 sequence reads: CASSSTGDTGELFF. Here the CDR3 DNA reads TGTGCCAGCAGTTCAACAGGGGACACCGGGGAGCTGTTTTTT. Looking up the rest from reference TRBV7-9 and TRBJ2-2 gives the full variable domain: DTGVSQNPRHKITKRGQNVTFRCDPISEHNRLYWYRQTLGQGPEFLTYFQNEAQLEKSRLLSDRFSAERPKGSFSTLEIQRTEQGDSAMYLCASSSTGDTGELFFGEGSRLTVL.

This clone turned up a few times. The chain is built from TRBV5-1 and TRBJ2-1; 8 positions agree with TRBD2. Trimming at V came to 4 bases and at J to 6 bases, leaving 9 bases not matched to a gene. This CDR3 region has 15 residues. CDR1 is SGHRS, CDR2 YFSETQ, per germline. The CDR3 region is CASSPGRANPNEQFF. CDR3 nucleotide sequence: TGCGCCAGCAGCCCCGGGAGGGCCAACCCCAATGAGCAGTTCTTC.

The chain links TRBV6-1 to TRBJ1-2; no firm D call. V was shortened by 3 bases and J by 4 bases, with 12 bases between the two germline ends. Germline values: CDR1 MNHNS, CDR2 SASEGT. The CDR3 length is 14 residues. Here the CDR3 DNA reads TGTGCCAGCAGTGAGAGGGTGGAGGCCTATGGCTACACCTTC. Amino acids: CASSERVEAYGYTF.

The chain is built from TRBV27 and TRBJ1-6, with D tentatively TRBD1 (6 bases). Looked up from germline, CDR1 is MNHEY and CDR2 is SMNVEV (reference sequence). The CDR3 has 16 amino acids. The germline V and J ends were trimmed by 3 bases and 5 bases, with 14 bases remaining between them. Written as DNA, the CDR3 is TGTGCCAGCAGTTTCTCCGGACAGCGGCATAATTCACCCCTCCACTTT. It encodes CASSFSGQRHNSPLHF.

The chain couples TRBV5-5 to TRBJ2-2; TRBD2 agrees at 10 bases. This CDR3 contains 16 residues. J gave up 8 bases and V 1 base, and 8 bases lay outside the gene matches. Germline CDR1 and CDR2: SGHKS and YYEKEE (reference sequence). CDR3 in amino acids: CASSLLSSGSLGELFF. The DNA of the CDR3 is TGTGCCAGCAGCTTGTTATCTAGCGGGAGCTTGGGGGAGCTGTTTTTT.

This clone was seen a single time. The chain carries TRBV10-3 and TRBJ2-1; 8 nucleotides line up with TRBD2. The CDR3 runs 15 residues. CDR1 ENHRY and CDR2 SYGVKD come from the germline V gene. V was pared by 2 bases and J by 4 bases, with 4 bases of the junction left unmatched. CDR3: CAISEREGQYNEQFF. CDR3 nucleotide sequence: TGTGCCATCAGTGAGCGGGAGGGCCAATACAATGAGCAGTTCTTC.